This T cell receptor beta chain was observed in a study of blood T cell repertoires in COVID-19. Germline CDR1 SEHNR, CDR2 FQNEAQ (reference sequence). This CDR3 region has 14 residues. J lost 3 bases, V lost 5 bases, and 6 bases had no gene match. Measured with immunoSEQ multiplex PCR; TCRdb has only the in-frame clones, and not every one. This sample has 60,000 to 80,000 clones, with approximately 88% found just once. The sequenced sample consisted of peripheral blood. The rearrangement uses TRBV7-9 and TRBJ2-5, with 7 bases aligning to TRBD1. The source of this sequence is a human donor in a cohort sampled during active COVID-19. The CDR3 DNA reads TGTGCCAGCAGCGCCCGACAGGGCGAAGAGACCCAGTACTTC. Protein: CASSARQGEETQYF.